The clone carrying this T cell receptor beta chain was counted ten times or more. Using unique molecular identifiers, the investigators prepared the TCRbeta library. TCRdb fed the PCR reads into MiXCR, producing one record per CDR3 protein. The table has nearly 550,000 distinct CDR3 sequences, around 20% seen once; the top ten hold 3% to 4%. This entry belongs to a study of T-cell reconstitution after alpha-beta-depleted transplantation in children. This CDR3 has 15 amino acids. V was clipped by 7 bases and J by 5 bases; unmatched bases: 10. Germline CDR1 and CDR2: MNHEY and SVGAGI. The sequence derives from a human donor who donated a stem cell graft to a child with acute lymphoblastic leukemia. This rearrangement joins TRBV6-5 to TRBJ2-5; 10 positions match TRBD2. Sequencing was performed on PBMCs from the stem cell graft donor, taken from the stem cell graft. This CDR3 reads CASTERLAGRETQYF. The CDR3 region has the DNA TGTGCCAGCACCGAGCGACTAGCGGGCAGGGAGACCCAGTACTTC.